Presented here are 27 T cell receptor beta chains from one specimen sequenced in a study of cytomegalovirus exposure and HLA in healthy donors. PCR employed 60 Vbeta and 13 Jbeta primers. The repertoire was sequenced with immunoSEQ multiplex PCR; TCRdb's copy has only in-frame clones and lacks some. The sample lists roughly 180,000 clones; 80% were seen once. The material sequenced was PBMCs. These receptors all come from a woman in her forties or fifties in good health and CMV-seropositive.

Regarding this clone: Distinct nucleotide sequences in the sample also encode this CDR3. The J gene is TRBJ2-3, the V gene TRBV11-2; no definite D call. Trimming took off 3 bases at V and 2 bases at J, with 3 bases between the two ends. There are 12 residues in the CDR3. The germline CDR1 and CDR2 sequences are SGHAT and FQNNGV. In DNA, the CDR3 is TGTGCCAGCAGCTTCAACACAGATACGCAGTATTTT. This gives the protein CASSFNTDTQYF.

V and J are TRBV30 and TRBJ2-1; no reliable D call. The length of the CDR3 is 11 residues. Per germline, CDR1 GTSNPN and CDR2 SVGIG (reference sequence). The V end lost 8 bases, the J end lost 8 bases, and 13 bases lay between the germline ends. The CDR3, as DNA: TGTGCCGGAACTAATTCATATGAGCAGTTCTTC. It translates to CAGTNSYEQFF.

The V and J genes are TRBV21-1 and TRBJ1-1; the table assigns TRBD1, which was not confirmed against the DNA. TRBV21-1 is noted as a pseudogene. The CDR3 has 14 residues. In DNA form, the CDR3 reads TGTGCCAGCAGCAAACGAAACAGGAAAACTGAAGCTTTCTTT. Residues: CASSKRNRKTEAFF.

The chain is built from TRBV4-3 and TRBJ1-1; 8 bases match TRBD1. Germline-derived CDR1 and CDR2 are LGHNA and YSLEER. This CDR3 spans 14 amino acids. Unmatched junction bases numbered 4, after V lost 3 bases and J lost 4 bases. The CDR3 region is CASSQPDRATEAFF. The CDR3 DNA is TGCGCCAGCAGCCAGCCGGACAGGGCCACTGAAGCTTTCTTT.

This clone was observed once. The chain links TRBV7-2 to TRBJ2-3; the D gene is possibly TRBD1 (6 bases). Per the germline V gene, CDR1 is SGHTA and CDR2 is FQGNSA. V was trimmed by 5 bases and J by 1 base, leaving 10 bases between them. The CDR3 length is 14 residues. This CDR3 reads CASSRKGGTDTQYF. The CDR3 nucleotides are TGTGCCAGCAGCCGCAAGGGGGGCACAGATACGCAGTATTTT.

The chain recombines TRBV6-5 with TRBJ1-1; 7 positions match TRBD1. Trimming cost V 7 bases and J 6 bases; bases outside gene matches: 8. CDR3 length: 13 amino acids. CDR1 and CDR2 (germline): MNHEY, SVGAGI. In nucleotides, the CDR3 is TGTGCCAGCAATCACAGGGGTATCGCTGAAGCTTTCTTT. Its protein product is CASNHRGIAEAFF.

The J gene is TRBJ2-5, the V gene TRBV2; 13 bases align to TRBD2. Germline V gives CDR1 SNHLY, CDR2 FYNNEI. The length of the CDR3 is 14 residues. The V gene end was trimmed by 10 bases and the J gene end by 5 bases; junction bases not matched to a gene: 7. This CDR3 reads CATGPGLAGETQYF. CDR3 in DNA: TGTGCCACCGGACCGGGACTAGCGGGGGAGACCCAGTACTTC.

V and J are TRBV30 and TRBJ2-7, with D possibly being TRBD2 (5 bases). The germline V gene encodes CDR1 GTSNPN and CDR2 SVGIG (reference sequence). The length of the CDR3 is 12 residues. Trimming took 5 bases from V and 3 from J, leaving 11 bases between them. CDR3 amino acids: CAWGLLDYEQYF. The CDR3 region has the DNA TGTGCCTGGGGACTGTTGGACTACGAGCAGTACTTC.

The chain joins TRBV29-1 to TRBJ2-4, with D unresolved. CDR3 length equals 13 residues. Per germline, CDR1 SQVTM and CDR2 ANQGSEA. V lost 2 bases, J lost 14 bases, and 19 bases lay in between. CDR3 sequence reads: CSVEILSSGAEYF. The DNA for the CDR3 is TGCAGCGTTGAAATTTTGAGTAGTGGAGCAGAGTACTTC.

This rearrangement joins TRBV11-2 to TRBJ2-7, with 7 bases matching TRBD2. CDR3 length: 17 amino acids. V was pared by 2 bases and J by 3 bases, with 13 bases of the junction left unmatched. Germline V gene lookup returns CDR1 SGHAT and CDR2 FQNNGV. CDR3 sequence reads: CASSLQTGTTVLYEQYF. CDR3 DNA: TGTGCCAGCAGCTTACAGACCGGGACTACCGTACTCTACGAGCAGTACTTC. The complete variable domain, with remaining parts taken from reference TRBV11-2 and TRBJ2-7, reads EAGVAQSPRYKIIEKRQSVAFWCNPISGHATLYWYQQILGQGPKLLIQFQNNGVVDDSQLPKDRFSAERLKGVDSTLKIQPAKLEDSAVYLCASSLQTGTTVLYEQYFGPGTRLTVT.

The V call is TRBV7-3, the J call TRBJ2-3; TRBD1 aligns across 9 bases. CDR3 length: 13 residues. CDR1 and CDR2 (germline): SGHTA, FQGTGA. Trimming at V came to 5 bases and at J to 12 bases, leaving 9 bases not matched to a gene. The CDR3 nucleotides are TGTGCCAGCAGCCCGCAACAGGGGGCGACCCAGTATTTT. This gives the protein CASSPQQGATQYF.

The chain has TRBV10-3 and TRBJ2-3; D uncertain. Trimming shortened V by 9 bases and J by 6 bases, and 10 bases separated the two germline ends. The CDR3 contains 11 residues. Germline assignment: CDR1 ENHRY and CDR2 SYGVKD. The CDR3 loop reads CAIFPRDTQYF. CDR3 in DNA: TGTGCCATTTTTCCCAGGGATACGCAGTATTTT.

The chain carries TRBV7-2 and TRBJ2-7, with D possibly matching TRBD1 (6 bases). The length of the CDR3 is 14 residues. V was pared by 5 bases and J by 0 bases, with 11 bases between. Germline CDR1 is SGHTA and CDR2 is FQGNSA. The CDR3 nucleotides are TGTGCCAGCAGCCAAGGACAGAGCTCCTACGAGCAGTACTTC. It translates to CASSQGQSSYEQYF.

This clone was detected only once. CDR3 DNA sequence: TGTGCCAGCAGTTCTACTTATCAGCCCCAGCATTTT. Its protein product is CASSSTYQPQHF. The gene calls are TRBV28 and TRBJ1-5; D gene ambiguous. V was cut by 4 bases and J by 5 bases, with 6 bases left in between. This CDR3 is built from 12 residues. The V gene's germline CDR1 is MDHEN and CDR2 SYDVKM.

V gene TRBV18 combines with J gene TRBJ2-7; TRBD2 matches 7 bases. The length of the CDR3 is 16 residues. V shed 2 bases, J shed 3 bases, and the junction held 10 bases outside the gene matches. In germline, CDR1 is KGHSH, CDR2 LQKENI. DNA of the CDR3: TGTGCCAGCTCACCAGGGTTTGGGGGGGGAATCTACGAGCAGTACTTC. It translates to CASSPGFGGGIYEQYF.

The genes are TRBV7-9 and TRBJ2-1; TRBD2 might be the D (7 bases). CDR1 and CDR2 from the germline V gene are SEHNR and FQNEAQ (reference sequence). CDR3 length: 14 residues. The germline V and J ends were trimmed by 8 bases and 8 bases, with 19 bases remaining between them. CDR3 DNA sequence: TGTGCCAGCGGAGGGGAGGGGGGGGTCCATGAGCAGTTCTTC. It yields the protein CASGGEGGVHEQFF.

Only a few counts were recorded for this clone. The chain couples TRBV19 to TRBJ2-3; unclear D gene. Germline CDR1 and CDR2: LNHDA and SQIVND (reference sequence). V was clipped by 5 bases and J by 2 bases, with 8 bases between them. This CDR3 is 13 amino acids long. The CDR3 DNA reads as TGTGCCAGTAGTCCCGACTCCACAGATACGCAGTATTTT. It yields the protein CASSPDSTDTQYF.

The rearrangement joins TRBV5-1 to TRBJ2-7; 7 bases match TRBD1. The CDR3 has 13 amino acids. Germline trimming cut 4 bases from V and 2 bases from J; bases unmatched to any gene: 3. Germline V gives CDR1 SGHRS, CDR2 YFSETQ. The CDR3 protein is CASSPRGPYEQYF. As DNA, the CDR3 is TGCGCCAGCAGCCCGAGGGGGCCCTACGAGCAGTACTTC.

Only one count was recorded for this clone. The chain employs TRBV10-3 and TRBJ2-7; 8 nucleotides match TRBD1. Germline-derived CDR1 and CDR2 are ENHRY and SYGVKD. The CDR3 is made up of 14 amino acids. Unmatched junction bases numbered 4, after V lost 4 bases and J lost 2 bases. The CDR3 nucleotides read TGTGCCATCAGTGGCCGGGACAGGCCCTACGAGCAGTACTTC. Translation gives CAISGRDRPYEQYF.

This clone was recorded once. A read error may produce the germline difference seen at one junction end. The chain is built from TRBV11-2 and TRBJ2-1; maybe TRBD2 (5 bases). CDR1 is SGHAT, CDR2 FQNNGV, per germline. The CDR3 totals 13 residues. The CDR3 loop reads CASSLETAGEQFF. The CDR3 DNA sequence: TGTGCCAGCAGCCTAGAGACGGCGGGTGAGCAGTTCTTC.

The chain recombines TRBV6-5 with TRBJ1-3, with 8 bases identical to TRBD1. The length of the CDR3 is 15 residues. Germline CDR1 reads MNHEY; CDR2 reads SVGAGI. V was pared by 6 bases and J by 4 bases, with 8 bases of the junction left unmatched. The CDR3 is CASRTGVTSGNTIYF. The DNA of the CDR3 is TGTGCCAGCAGGACAGGGGTTACTTCAGGAAACACCATATATTTT.

A note on this clone: The sample holds other DNA sequences that translate to the same CDR3. This chain joins TRBV7-3 and TRBJ2-3; no reliable D call. Germline V gene data show CDR1 as SGHTA and CDR2 as FQGTGA. The CDR3 length is 12 residues. The V end was cut by 4 bases, the J end by 2 bases, with 4 bases between. CDR3 region: CASSSNTDTQYF. In DNA form, the CDR3 reads TGTGCCAGCAGCTCCAACACAGATACGCAGTATTTT.

The CDR3 protein is CASSGQGGRETQYF. For the CDR3, the DNA is TGTGCCAGTAGTGGGCAGGGCGGGAGGGAGACCCAGTACTTC. The chain is built from TRBV19 and TRBJ2-5, with TRBD2 matching over 8 bases. Trimming took 5 bases from V and 5 from J; bases not matched to a gene: 7. Germline CDR1 reads LNHDA; CDR2 reads SQIVND (reference sequence). The CDR3 is 14 amino acids.

V is TRBV19 and J is TRBJ2-3; D call uncertain. CDR3 length: 16 residues. The V and J ends lost 6 bases and 0 bases respectively, with 16 bases between them. CDR1 is LNHDA, CDR2 SQIVND, per germline (reference sequence). The CDR3 here is CASSILATSSTDTQYF. As DNA, the CDR3 is TGTGCCAGTAGCATCTTGGCAACGTCTAGCACAGATACGCAGTATTTT.

This clone was counted between two and nine times. J is TRBJ2-1 and V is TRBV11-1; TRBD2 might be the D (6 bases). V was clipped by 9 bases and J by 5 bases, with 14 bases between them. CDR1 SGHAT and CDR2 FQDESV come from the germline V gene (reference sequence). The CDR3 spans 13 residues. The CDR3 region is CASGRRAHNEQFF. DNA for the CDR3: TGTGCCAGTGGTAGGAGGGCCCACAATGAGCAGTTCTTC.

In the case of this clone: The sample holds other DNA sequences that translate to the same CDR3. The rearrangement uses TRBV19 and TRBJ1-4, with 12 bases that match TRBD1. Germline trimming cut 3 bases from V and 8 bases from J; bases unmatched to any gene: 1. The CDR3 contains 14 residues. Germline lookup yields CDR1 LNHDA and CDR2 SQIVND (reference sequence). CDR3 sequence reads: CASSIGTGGEKLFF. As DNA, the CDR3 is TGTGCCAGTAGTATCGGGACAGGGGGCGAAAAACTGTTTTTT.

This sequence joins TRBV28 and TRBJ1-5, with D maybe TRBD1 (6 bases). V was shortened by 4 bases and J by 7 bases, with 14 bases between the two germline ends. CDR3 size: 14 residues. Germline lookup yields CDR1 MDHEN and CDR2 SYDVKM. The CDR3, as DNA: TGTGCCAGCAGTTCCGGGGGGGCGTCGCAGCCCCAGCATTTT. It codes for CASSSGGASQPQHF.